This T cell receptor (beta chain) came from a study of blood T cell repertoires in COVID-19. Study-level background: Collection of acute and convalescent COVID-19 samples took place in the United States, Italy and Spain. T cells, B-cell-depleted T cells, or PBMCs provided the cDNA or gDNA that served as material.

Per the study methods: Estimated nucleated cell counts came from reference gene primer amplification. Libraries were prepared by immunoSEQ multiplex PCR; TCRdb keeps only in-frame clonotypes and omits some of them. D and trimming come from the DNA, and the V and J calls and clone size come from that table. The table records a few hundred thousand clones, about 85% of them present only once. The germline gives CDR1 SEHNR, CDR2 FQNEAQ (reference sequence). Trimming pared 0 bases from V and 8 bases from J, leaving 13 bases between. This CDR3 comprises 14 residues. The chain couples TRBV7-9 to TRBJ1-2; possibly TRBD1 for D (6 bases). The sequence was collected from a woman in her late teens or twenties with acute or convalescent COVID-19. The sample consisted of peripheral blood. The CDR3: CASSLARGGDGYTF. DNA for the CDR3: TGTGCCAGCAGCTTAGCCCGAGGGGGGGACGGCTACACCTTC.